This T cell receptor beta chain is from a study of blood T cell repertoires in COVID-19. Study at large: Samples representing acute and convalescent COVID-19 were sourced from the United States, Italy and Spain. PBMCs, B-cell-depleted T cells, or T cells were the source of the cDNA or gDNA that made up the material.

CDR3 length: 13 amino acids. Germline V CDR1 and CDR2: KGHSH, LQKENI. Trimming left V 6 bases short and J 0 bases short, with 9 bases between. Original analysis: Amplification from reference gene primers served as the basis for estimated nucleated cell counts. Some clones are missing from TCRdb's copy, which holds only in-frame ones; the method was immunoSEQ multiplex PCR. V and J calls and clone size follow that table, whereas D and trimming were derived from the DNA. The data show some 130,000 clones, approximately 81% seen once. What was sequenced was peripheral blood. The rearrangement uses TRBV18 and TRBJ2-7, with D unresolved. The TCR originated in a woman aged 60 to 75 with active or convalescent COVID-19. The CDR3 region has the DNA TGTGCCAGCTCGCCGTCTAGCTCCTACGAGCAGTACTTC. This encodes CASSPSSSYEQYF. Complete variable domain (other parts from reference TRBV18 and TRBJ2-7): NAGVMQNPRHLVRRRGQEARLRCSPMKGHSHVYWYRQLPEEGLKFMVYLQKENIIDESGMPKERFSAEFPKEGPSILRIQQVVRGDSAAYFCASSPSSSYEQYFGPGTRLTVT.